This T cell receptor (beta chain) was captured by sequencing in a study of beta chain features in type 1 diabetes. Across the whole study: Examined across all samples were just under 110,000,000 sorted cells.

This CDR3 contains 16 residues. Germline loops: CDR1 SEHNR, CDR2 FQNEAQ (reference sequence). Trimming cost V 4 bases and J 1 base; bases outside gene matches: 6. Remarks on this clone: Its antigen remains unknown.

The whole isolated RNA underwent reverse transcription, so sequencing captured expressed TCRB transcripts. Sequencing was performed with immunoSEQ multiplex PCR; in TCRdb, only in-frame clones are kept and a portion is missing. The table has about 150,000 clones, roughly 11% seen once. The study, taken as a whole, reports: A moderate, significant TCRB CDR3 shortening appeared in type 1 diabetes across four CD4+ subsets. Researchers caution that PCR might favor shorter templates, equally among patients and controls.

Sequencing used central memory CD4+ T cells from blood. This sequence was found in a man between 18 and 35 years old in good health. The V and J genes are TRBV7-9 and TRBJ1-1, with TRBD1 matching over 10 bases. CDR3 nucleotide sequence: TGTGCCAGCAGCTCCGCGACAGGGGGCGCGAACACTGAAGCTTTCTTT. This encodes CASSSATGGANTEAFF.